This T cell receptor (beta chain) is from a study of T cell responses to AZD1222 COVID-19 vaccine listed by TCRdb under 2021. General notes on the study: AZD1222 recipients given second doses at about 4 weeks or at about 12 weeks were pooled, since spike-specific TCR depth and breadth were not found to differ between the two schedules. Trial participants were enrolled into age subgroups of 18-55, 56-69 and 70-plus years, which contained approximately 150, 28 and 58 TCR-sequenced participants, respectively. A total of 230 to 250 trial participants underwent TCR sequencing, of whom under 220 had received two doses of AZD1222 and roughly 26 had received two doses of the MenACWY control vaccine. General findings and caveats noted by the study authors: Conclusions about previously exposed vaccinees are limited, since just 6 or 7 AZD1222 recipients were seropositive for SARS-CoV-2 at baseline. Participants were mostly white British, with more females than males. The authors suggested clonal diversity may have been underestimated. Because no day 14 peak-response samples were available, the repertoires could be characterized only after the peak T cell response. A significant rise in spike-specific TCR breadth and depth was observed after two AZD1222 doses relative to day 0 and relative to MenACWY recipients. The whole spike protein was spanned by vaccine-associated CD4 TCRs, and dominant responses were seen in regions 160-218 and 743-854. Nearly half of unique spike-specific TCRs reportedly recognized epitopes outside regions mutated in the B.1.351 and B.1.1.7 variants. The 56-69-year group was small, and its depth increase did not reach significance, likely because of low power.

Worth noting for this clone: Its antigen remains undetermined. No base quality information exists; no much larger clone differs at one position.

Between the V and J ends, shortened by 1 base and 4 bases respectively, the junction contains 14 bases. The CDR3 goes from the cysteine to the phenylalanine over 16 residues. Here the CDR3 DNA is all that survives: 48 bases in frame from base 1. Reading the germline V gene gives CDR1 MNHEY and CDR2 SVGAGI. The CDR3 regions of human TCRbeta chains were analyzed by immunosequencing. The authors' pipeline ran thus. TCRs in the repertoires were matched against a reference library of SARS-CoV-2-specific TCRs that had been generated with the MIRA antigen-specificity platform. Breadth meant the fraction of unique TCRs that were SARS-CoV-2-associated, whereas depth meant the fraction of total T cells that were SARS-CoV-2-associated. Using the MIRA data, each spike-specific TCR was assigned both to the spike region to which the TCR was reactive and to a CD4 or CD8 class. Log10-transformed breadth and depth values were compared by one-way ANOVA with Sidak's multiple comparisons tests. In its TCRdb copy, this immuneACCESS table keeps in-frame sequences only and misses some clones. Where compared with another copy, unresolved V genes explain less than half of these, and the others have no known cause. The DNA was the basis for D and trimming; V, J and clone size are from that table. The sample includes about 50,000 clones, with 80% to 90% observed a single time. The ten largest clonotypes hold more than 13% of the sample.

The time point label, read with the paper, signifies: baseline before first vaccination. The vaccinee samples were drawn from two UK trials, COV001 and COV002, one of which was a single-blind randomized controlled phase 2/3 trial testing AZD1222 (ChAdOx1 nCoV-19) in healthy adults. For TCRbeta chain sequencing, PBMC samples were collected from trial participants at day 0 and at day 28 after the second dose. Recombination linked TRBV6-5 to TRBJ2-1; the D gene is possibly TRBD1 or TRBD2, each agreeing over 5 bases. Sequencing used peripheral blood, obtained on day 0 of AZD1222 vaccination. The origin of this receptor is an adult in good health. The CDR3 reads CASSYLGTTRYNEQFF. The DNA is as follows: TGTGCCAGCAGTTACTTAGGGACGACCCGTTACAATGAGCAGTTCTTC.